These T cell receptor beta chains were read from a single sample in a study of beta chain features in type 1 diabetes. Clones were sequenced by immunoSEQ multiplex PCR, and TCRdb holds only the in-frame ones, with some missing. The table has fewer than 350,000 clones, 14% to 15% seen once. Sequencing was done on a sample of naive CD4+ T cells from blood. These receptors all stem from a man between 18 and 35 years old with type 1 diabetes. CDR3s include the opening cysteine and the closing phenylalanine or tryptophan. Fields, in order: D gene, clone size, V gene, J gene, CDR3 DNA, CDR3 protein. D genes are given only for firm matches. The size of a clone is reported for some rows only, either as once, few or many, or as a class for expanded clones.

>TRBD2|few|TRBV5-1|TRBJ2-3
TGCGCCAGTAAACCGGGACTAGGAATAGATACGCAGTATTTT
CASKPGLGIDTQYF
>.|few|TRBV5-4|TRBJ1-2
TGTGCCAGCAGCTTCTACGAAAACTATGGCTACACCTTC
CASSFYENYGYTF
>TRBD2|few|TRBV10-3|TRBJ2-4
TGTGCCATCAGTGAACTAGCGGGGTTAGCCAAAAACATTCAGTACTTC
CAISELAGLAKNIQYF
>TRBD2|few|TRBV7-2|TRBJ2-5
TGTGCCAGCCACATCGGGACTAGCGGTACAGGGACCCAGTACTTC
CASHIGTSGTGTQYF
>TRBD2|few|TRBV6-5|TRBJ2-3
TGTGCCAGCAGTTCCGGCGTAGCGGGGGGTTCGGATACGCAGTATTTT
CASSSGVAGGSDTQYF
>.|few|TRBV4-1|TRBJ2-4
TGCGCCAGCAGCCAAGAGGGGGGGCGGGTTCAGTACTTC
CASSQEGGRVQYF
>.|.|TRBV10-3|TRBJ2-5
TGTGCCATCAGTGAATCGGAGGGGGCGGGAGAGACCCAGTACTTC
CAISESEGAGETQYF
>TRBD2|few|TRBV28|TRBJ2-7
TGTGCCAGCAGTTCCCTAGACGGGACTAGCGGGGCCTACGAGCAGTACTTC
CASSSLDGTSGAYEQYF
>TRBD2|.|TRBV5-1|TRBJ2-1
TGCGCCAGCAGCTTGGCGGGCCTAGCGGGGGGGCTCAATGAGCAGTTCTTC
CASSLAGLAGGLNEQFF
>.|.|TRBV7-8|TRBJ2-3
TGTGCCAGCTTGGATTGGGGGGGGGCGACAGATACGCAGTATTTT
CASLDWGGATDTQYF
>.|.|TRBV28|TRBJ2-5
TGTGCCAGCAGTCTACAAGAGACCCAGTACTTC
CASSLQETQYF
>.|few|TRBV30|TRBJ2-5
TGTGCCTGGAGTGTACAGGAGACCCAGTACTTC
CAWSVQETQYF
>.|few|TRBV5-8|TRBJ1-2
TGTGCCAGCAGCTTGAGTCGGAGATGGGGCTACACCTTC
CASSLSRRWGYTF
>.|.|TRBV20-1|TRBJ1-1
TGCAGTGCCGGGACTCCCGGAGGGGCTTTCTTT
CSAGTPGGAFF
>TRBD1|few|TRBV28|TRBJ2-7
TGTGCCAGCAGTCCGGGACAGGGGGGCGAGCAGTACTTC
CASSPGQGGEQYF
>.|few|TRBV29-1|TRBJ2-1
TGCAGCGCCCGGCGAGGGGGGGCCTACAATGAGCAGTTCTTC
CSARRGGAYNEQFF
>TRBD2|few|TRBV5-1|TRBJ2-3
TGCGCCAGCAGCGCCGGGACTAGCGGGGGTGCCACAGATACGCAGTATTTT
CASSAGTSGGATDTQYF
>.|few|TRBV11-2|TRBJ2-1
TGTGCCAGCAGCTTAGATAGGGAGAATGAGCAGTTCTTC
CASSLDRENEQFF
>.|.|TRBV4-2|TRBJ1-1
TGTGCCAGCAGCCCGACCGGGGGAATGAACACTGAAGCTTTCTTT
CASSPTGGMNTEAFF
>.|few|TRBV10-3|TRBJ1-1
TGTGCCATCAGTGAGTCAAGGCAGGAGGCGAACACTGAAGCTTTCTTT
CAISESRQEANTEAFF
>.|few|TRBV29-1|TRBJ2-5
TGCAGCGTTGCAGGGTACCAAGAGACCCAGTACTTC
CSVAGYQETQYF
>TRBD1|few|TRBV10-3|TRBJ1-2
TGTGCCACCGGGACAGGGTATGGCTACACCTTC
CATGTGYGYTF
>TRBD2|.|TRBV5-6|TRBJ2-7
TGTGCCAGCAGCCCCCCGGACGGGAGGGCCTACGAGCAGTACTTC
CASSPPDGRAYEQYF
>TRBD2|few|TRBV28|TRBJ2-1
TGTGCCAGCAGTAGCGGGACTAGCGGGAATGAGCAGTTCTTC
CASSSGTSGNEQFF
>TRBD2|few|TRBV2|TRBJ2-1
TGTGCCAGCAGTGTAACTAGCGGGGAACTCGAGCAGTTCTTC
CASSVTSGELEQFF
>.|.|TRBV7-8|TRBJ1-5
TGTGCCAGCAGCTTAGTCCCGCCAGGGGTTAGCAATCAGCCCCAGCATTTT
CASSLVPPGVSNQPQHF
>.|.|TRBV7-9|TRBJ2-3
TGTGCCAGCAGCCCCCATAAGCGGCACACAGATACGCAGTATTTT
CASSPHKRHTDTQYF
>TRBD2|.|TRBV19|TRBJ2-2
TGTGCCAGTACCCTCGGGCTAGCGGGAGTCTCCGGGGAGCTGTTTTTT
CASTLGLAGVSGELFF
>.|few|TRBV30|TRBJ1-1
TGTGCCTGGAGTTCCGTTTCTGAAGCTTTCTTT
CAWSSVSEAFF
>.|few|TRBV11-2|TRBJ2-3
TGTGCCAGCAGCTCATCAGGAGATACGCAGTATTTT
CASSSSGDTQYF
>.|.|TRBV11-2|TRBJ2-7
TGTGCCAGCAGCTTAGGCCTAGAGCGCCACGAGCAGTACTTC
CASSLGLERHEQYF
>.|few|TRBV11-2|TRBJ2-5
TGTGCCAGCAGCTTTTCGCGAGAGACCCAGTACTTC
CASSFSRETQYF
>.|.|TRBV19|TRBJ1-2
TGTGCCAGTAGTATGGGGCGGACCCGAAGCTATGGCTACACCTTC
CASSMGRTRSYGYTF
>.|.|TRBV7-2|TRBJ1-1
TGTGCCAGCAGCTTAGAATTCCTTAAAGCTTTCTTT
CASSLEFLKAFF
>.|.|TRBV27|TRBJ2-7
TGTGCCCCTACCCGGACAGACCTCTACGAGCAGTACTTC
CAPTRTDLYEQYF
>TRBD2|.|TRBV29-1|TRBJ2-3
TGCAGCGTTGAGCTTAATCCTAGCGGGGGGGCGGGTGGAGATACGCAGTATTTT
CSVELNPSGGAGGDTQYF
>.|.|TRBV27|TRBJ1-1
TGTGCCAGCAGTTTATTGCCGGGGAGCGCTGAAGCTTTCTTT
CASSLLPGSAEAFF
>.|.|TRBV28|TRBJ1-5
TGTGCCAGCAGTTTCCCCCTCCAGGGACAGCCCCAGCATTTT
CASSFPLQGQPQHF
>.|.|TRBV2|TRBJ1-4
TGTGCCAGCAGAAACCAGGAAAAACTGTTTTTT
CASRNQEKLFF
>.|few|TRBV11-2|TRBJ1-1
TGTGCCAGCAGCCGGACACAAGTGATGAACACTGAAGCTTTCTTT
CASSRTQVMNTEAFF
>TRBD2|few|TRBV5-1|TRBJ2-1
TGCGCCAGCAGTCCCGCCGGGACTAGCGGTTACAATGAGCAGTTCTTC
CASSPAGTSGYNEQFF
>.|.|TRBV30|TRBJ1-5
TGTGCCTGGAAATCGACAGGCACCAACAGTCAGCCCCAGCATTTT
CAWKSTGTNSQPQHF